Sequencing of this TCR beta chain was carried out in a study of blood T cell repertoires in COVID-19. Study information: Italy, Spain and the United States were the sources of the convalescent and acute COVID-19 samples.

The authors' processing: Reference gene primer amplification gave nucleated cell count estimates. TCRdb's copy holds only in-frame clones and misses some; the assay was immunoSEQ multiplex PCR. That table is the source of V, J and clone size, and D and trimming were worked out from the DNA. The sample carries around 130,000 clones, 84% recorded once. Residents of approximately 25 US areas, aged roughly 18 to 89 years, made up the participants. Membership in each cohort depended on participant-reported clinical history. The CDR3 extends over 15 amino acids. The germline gives CDR1 MNHEY, CDR2 SVGEGT. After removal of 1 base from V and 3 bases from J, the junction contained 3 bases not matched to a gene.

The rearrangement links TRBV6-2 or TRBV6-3 to TRBJ2-5, with 9 bases lining up with TRBD2. This clonotype was obtained from a woman aged 45-60 years with acute COVID-19. Sequencing was done on a sample of PBMCs or T cells enriched from blood (not recorded which). CDR3: CASSYWEREEETQYF. The CDR3 DNA reads as TGTGCCAGCAGTTACTGGGAGCGGGAGGAAGAGACCCAGTACTTC.